A selection of T cell receptor beta chains follows, all from one sample in a study of post-analysis software for immune sequencing data. TCRdb analysed the PCR reads with MiXCR anew, one entry per CDR3 protein. The table shows around 400,000 distinct CDR3 sequences, with 30% to 45% occurring only once. Sequencing used blood. Receptor source: a girl aged 5-17 years with multiple sclerosis. The CDR3 runs from the conserved cysteine through the conserved F or W. The order of the fields is clone size, D gene, V gene, J gene, CDR3 protein, CDR3 DNA. The D gene is left open where the match is weak. Size is stated for part of the rows, as once, few or many counts, or as a class when the clone is expanded.

clone_size: .
d_call: .
v_call: TRBV6-2/TRBV6-3
j_call: TRBJ2-1
cdr3_aa: CASTPRGSSSYNEQFF
cdr3_nt: TGTGCCAGCACCCCTCGGGGCTCCTCCTCCTACAATGAGCAGTTCTTC

clone_size: once
d_call: .
v_call: TRBV11-2
j_call: TRBJ2-1
cdr3_aa: CASSLDQTRDNEQFF
cdr3_nt: TGTGCCAGCAGCTTAGATCAGACGAGAGACAATGAGCAGTTCTTC

clone_size: .
d_call: .
v_call: TRBV7-3
j_call: TRBJ2-5
cdr3_aa: CASSLTAVGAGRQETQYF
cdr3_nt: TGTGCCAGCAGCTTAACCGCGGTCGGGGCGGGGAGACAAGAGACCCAGTACTTC

clone_size: .
d_call: .
v_call: TRBV5-1
j_call: TRBJ2-5
cdr3_aa: CASSLVRSPGETQYF
cdr3_nt: TGCGCCAGCAGCTTGGTCAGATCGCCAGGGGAGACCCAGTACTTC

clone_size: few
d_call: TRBD1
v_call: TRBV5-8
j_call: TRBJ2-1
cdr3_aa: CASSWDRGRGEQFF
cdr3_nt: TGTGCCAGCAGCTGGGACAGGGGGCGGGGTGAGCAGTTCTTC

clone_size: few
d_call: .
v_call: TRBV20-1
j_call: TRBJ2-5
cdr3_aa: CSAPRGGAREETQYF
cdr3_nt: TGCAGTGCTCCCCGAGGTGGGGCTAGAGAAGAGACCCAGTACTTC

clone_size: .
d_call: TRBD1
v_call: TRBV6-5
j_call: TRBJ2-7
cdr3_aa: CASSYSGFSRTGKNEQYF
cdr3_nt: TGTGCCAGCAGTTACTCAGGGTTCTCTCGGACAGGGAAGAACGAGCAGTACTTC

clone_size: .
d_call: .
v_call: TRBV7-3
j_call: TRBJ2-5
cdr3_aa: CASSFPPYHLQETQYF
cdr3_nt: TGTGCCAGCAGCTTCCCACCCTACCACCTCCAAGAGACCCAGTACTTC

clone_size: few
d_call: .
v_call: TRBV12-3/TRBV12-4
j_call: TRBJ1-4
cdr3_aa: CASSFLGAGDEKLFF
cdr3_nt: TGTGCCAGCAGTTTTTTAGGGGCGGGGGATGAAAAACTGTTTTTT

clone_size: .
d_call: TRBD1
v_call: TRBV14
j_call: TRBJ2-7
cdr3_aa: CASSLKTGGGYEQYF
cdr3_nt: TGTGCCAGCAGCCTTAAGACAGGGGGCGGGTACGAGCAGTACTTC

clone_size: .
d_call: .
v_call: TRBV4-3
j_call: TRBJ2-7
cdr3_aa: CASSPGADPYEQYF
cdr3_nt: TGCGCCAGCAGTCCGGGGGCGGACCCCTACGAGCAGTACTTC

clone_size: .
d_call: .
v_call: TRBV6-2/TRBV6-3
j_call: TRBJ1-1
cdr3_aa: CASSYHQFEAFF
cdr3_nt: TGTGCCAGCAGTTACCATCAGTTTGAAGCTTTCTTT

clone_size: .
d_call: .
v_call: TRBV29-1
j_call: TRBJ2-1
cdr3_aa: CSVEGWRGTNEQFF
cdr3_nt: TGCAGCGTTGAAGGGTGGAGAGGGACCAATGAGCAGTTCTTC

clone_size: few
d_call: TRBD1
v_call: TRBV10-3
j_call: TRBJ1-1
cdr3_aa: CAVGRQGNGDTEAFF
cdr3_nt: TGTGCCGTCGGCCGACAGGGGAATGGGGACACTGAAGCTTTCTTT

clone_size: .
d_call: TRBD1
v_call: TRBV9
j_call: TRBJ1-1
cdr3_aa: CASSPNFGTAFQTEAFF
cdr3_nt: TGTGCCAGCAGCCCAAACTTCGGGACAGCATTTCAAACGGAAGCTTTCTTT

clone_size: .
d_call: TRBD1
v_call: TRBV5-1
j_call: TRBJ1-1
cdr3_aa: CASSFSRDRGDTEAFF
cdr3_nt: TGCGCCAGCAGCTTTAGCCGGGACAGGGGAGACACTGAAGCTTTCTTT

clone_size: few
d_call: .
v_call: TRBV5-1
j_call: TRBJ2-5
cdr3_aa: CASSTGMAETQYF
cdr3_nt: TGCGCCAGCAGCACCGGGATGGCTGAGACCCAGTACTTC

clone_size: .
d_call: .
v_call: TRBV6-5
j_call: TRBJ1-1
cdr3_aa: CASSYQGRAFF
cdr3_nt: TGTGCCAGCAGTTACCAGGGGCGGGCTTTCTTT

clone_size: many
d_call: .
v_call: TRBV7-2
j_call: TRBJ1-2
cdr3_aa: CASSPGWDGYTF
cdr3_nt: TGTGCCAGCAGCCCAGGATGGGATGGCTACACCTTC

clone_size: once
d_call: .
v_call: TRBV3-1
j_call: TRBJ1-4
cdr3_aa: CASSDTATTNEKRFF
cdr3_nt: TGTGCCAGCAGCGATACCGCGACAACTAATGAAAAACGGTTTTTT